Here is one T cell receptor (beta chain) with its context. The V gene's germline CDR1 is MNHNY and CDR2 SVGAGI (reference sequence). V was clipped by 9 bases and J by 4 bases; unmatched bases: 3. The CDR3 spans 12 residues. The authors' processing: The authors estimated nucleated cell counts from reference gene primer amplification. The protocol was immunoSEQ multiplex PCR, while the TCRdb copy is restricted to in-frame clones and leaves out a portion. V, J and clone size were drawn from that table, and D and trimming were deduced from the DNA. The sample lists about half a million clones, approximately 85% occurring once. This entry belongs to a study of blood T cell repertoires in COVID-19.

This receptor was identified in a human donor in a cohort sampled during active COVID-19. The sample comprised peripheral blood. V gene TRBV6-6 combines with J gene TRBJ2-1, with 7 bases identical to TRBD2. This CDR3 is CASAGDYNEQFF. CDR3 DNA: TGTGCCAGTGCGGGGGATTACAATGAGCAGTTCTTC.